What follows are 6 T cell receptor beta chains derived from one specimen sequenced in a study of T cell changes during pregnancy in multiple sclerosis. The data were produced by immunoSEQ multiplex PCR, yet TCRdb's version contains in-frame clones alone and is incomplete. This table holds tens of thousands of clones, more than 90% found once. The sample was peripheral blood, taken in the second trimester of pregnancy. The receptors shown here come from a female donor with multiple sclerosis, enrolled in a pregnancy study.

V gene TRBV15 combines with J gene TRBJ1-1; TRBD1 might be the D (6 bases). Germline lookup yields CDR1 LNHNV and CDR2 YYDKDF (reference sequence). V was clipped by 7 bases and J by 7 bases, with 28 bases between them. CDR3 length: 17 residues. CDR3 in amino acids: CATNPHTGPLKADEAFF. CDR3 sequence (DNA): TGTGCCACCAACCCCCATACAGGGCCCCTTAAGGCGGATGAAGCTTTCTTT. The variable domain in full, completed from reference TRBV15 and TRBJ1-1, reads DAMVIQNPRYQVTQFGKPVTLSCSQTLNHNVMYWYQQKSSQAPKLLFHYYDKDFNNEADTPDNFQSRRPNTSFCFLDIRSPGLGDTAMYLCATNPHTGPLKADEAFFGQGTRLTVV.

The V call is TRBV14, the J call TRBJ2-5; 8 bases are a match to TRBD2. The J segment lost 7 bases and the V segment lost 0 bases, leaving 7 bases of the junction unmatched. The germline V gene has CDR1 SGHDN and CDR2 FVKESK. The CDR3 totals 15 residues. The DNA of the CDR3 is TGTGCCAGCAGCCAAGACGGGGGGGGACGGTGGACCCAGTACTTC. Its protein product is CASSQDGGGRWTQYF.

The chain couples TRBV5-4 to TRBJ2-1; perhaps TRBD1 as D (5 bases). There are 11 residues in the CDR3. V gave up 0 bases and J gave up 10 bases, with 5 bases separating them. CDR1 and CDR2 (germline): SGHNT, YYREEE (reference sequence). The CDR3 DNA sequence: TGTGCCAGCAGCTTGGACAGGGAGCAGTTCTTC. It translates to CASSLDREQFF. The whole variable domain, filled in from reference TRBV5-4 and TRBJ2-1, reads ETGVTQSPTHLIKTRGQQVTLRCSSQSGHNTVSWYQQALGQGPQFIFQYYREEENGRGNFPPRFSGLQFPNYSSELNVNALELDDSALYLCASSLDREQFFGPGTRLTVL.

The gene calls are TRBV27 and TRBJ1-1; D ambiguous. The CDR3 loop spans 13 amino acids. Trimming took 4 bases from V and 8 from J, leaving 14 bases between them. Looked up from germline, CDR1 is MNHEY and CDR2 is SMNVEV (reference sequence). CDR3 sequence reads: CASSSIGGREAFF. CDR3 in DNA: TGTGCCAGCAGTTCCATCGGAGGGCGAGAAGCTTTCTTT.

The rearrangement uses TRBV30 and TRBJ2-2, with D maybe TRBD1 (5 bases). Trimming took off 3 bases at V and 0 bases at J, with 11 bases between the two ends. The germline V gene encodes CDR1 GTSNPN and CDR2 SVGIG (reference sequence). There are 15 residues in the CDR3. The CDR3 region is CAWRFGQSNTGELFF. CDR3 DNA: TGTGCCTGGAGGTTTGGACAATCGAACACCGGGGAGCTGTTTTTT.

The chain uses TRBV11-3 and TRBJ2-7; 10 nucleotides match TRBD1. The V and J ends lost 1 base and 3 bases, in that order; junction bases with no gene match: 9. Germline loops: CDR1 SGHNT, CDR2 YENEEA. This CDR3 region has 17 residues. The CDR3 protein is CASSLALTGGAGYEQYF. Here the CDR3 DNA reads TGTGCCAGCAGCTTAGCCCTGACAGGGGGCGCAGGCTACGAGCAGTACTTC.